The rows below give T cell receptor beta chains drawn from one sample of a study of blood T cell repertoires in COVID-19. Profiling relied on immunoSEQ multiplex PCR, and the TCRdb table lists in-frame clones only, not all of them. The sample has about 240,000 clones; about four fifths are singletons. Sequenced sample: peripheral blood. Receptors were obtained from a man aged 30-40 years who had recovered from COVID-19. Each CDR3 is given with its conserved first and last residue. The D gene is left open where the match is weak. Some rows mark clone size as missing; the rest say once, few, many or name a class of expanded clone.

>-|TRBJ1-3|-|TRBV5-1
TGCGCCAGCAGCTTGAGTAGCTCTGGAAACACCATATATTTT
CASSLSSSGNTIYF
>-|TRBJ1-2|TRBD1|TRBV9
TGTGCCAGCAGCGGACGGGGACAGACCAACCCCAACTATGGCTACACCTTC
CASSGRGQTNPNYGYTF
>-|TRBJ2-2|-|TRBV6-4
TGTGCCAGCAGTGACTCGGGGGGAACCGGGGAGCTGTTTTTT
CASSDSGGTGELFF
>once|TRBJ1-5|-|TRBV3-1/TRBV3-2
TGTGCCAGCAGCCGTGGCGGCCCCAATCAGCCCCAGCATTTT
CASSRGGPNQPQHF
>-|TRBJ2-3|TRBD2|TRBV24-1
TGTGCCACCAGTGAGGGGGGGAGCACAGATACGCAGTATTTT
CATSEGGSTDTQYF
>-|TRBJ2-5|TRBD1|TRBV19
TGTGCCAGTGCCGGGACAGGGGAAGAGACCCAGTACTTC
CASAGTGEETQYF
>-|TRBJ1-1|-|TRBV6-5
TGTGCCAGCAGTTACTCGCTCCAGGGGAACACTGAAGCTTTCTTT
CASSYSLQGNTEAFF
>-|TRBJ2-7|-|TRBV7-2
TGTGCCAGCAGCTTTTATAACAGGGCTGATTACGAGCAGTACTTC
CASSFYNRADYEQYF
>-|TRBJ2-4|-|TRBV29-1
TGCAGCGGTGAATTGGAGAGGAGGCCCTACTTC
CSGELERRPYF
>-|TRBJ1-2|-|TRBV5-4
TGTGCCAGCAGCTCCCCGTTTGTGGAGGAAACTAACTATGGCTACACCTTC
CASSSPFVEETNYGYTF
>-|TRBJ1-5|TRBD1|TRBV6-5
TGTGCCAGCACGACAGGGATCAATCAGCCCCAGCATTTT
CASTTGINQPQHF
>-|TRBJ2-2|-|TRBV19
TGTGCCAGTAGTATTTCTAGCCTCGGCACCGGGGAGCTGTTTTTT
CASSISSLGTGELFF
>-|TRBJ1-1|TRBD1|TRBV2
TGTGCCAGCAGGAGACAGGGGGTCCCTGAAGCTTTCTTT
CASRRQGVPEAFF
>-|TRBJ2-5|-|TRBV28
TGTGCCAGCAGTTTAGACGGGATTCAAGAGACCCAGTACTTC
CASSLDGIQETQYF
>-|TRBJ1-2|-|TRBV18
TGTGCCAGCTCACCACCAGGCAGGGGAGATGGCTACACCTTC
CASSPPGRGDGYTF
>-|TRBJ2-3|-|TRBV24-1
TGTGCCACCAGTGATCGGTTGACAGATACGCAGTATTTT
CATSDRLTDTQYF
>-|TRBJ2-3|-|TRBV19
TGTGCCAGTAGCCCCAATCCCCCGGGCACAGATACGCAGTATTTT
CASSPNPPGTDTQYF
>few|TRBJ1-6|TRBD1|TRBV7-9
TGTGCCAGCAGCCTAAGGGGGCTTAATTCACCCCTCCACTTT
CASSLRGLNSPLHF
>-|TRBJ2-1|TRBD2|TRBV6-6
TGTGCCAGCAGTTACCAACTTGGGACTAGCGAGTTCTTC
CASSYQLGTSEFF
>few|TRBJ2-7|-|TRBV7-8
TGTGCCAGCAGCCTCCGGACACTCCCCGAGCAGTACTTC
CASSLRTLPEQYF
>-|TRBJ1-2|-|TRBV15
TGTGCCACCAGTCCCCGGACAGCCGATGGCTACACCTTC
CATSPRTADGYTF
>-|TRBJ2-2|-|TRBV29-1
TGCAGCGTTGAATTACAAAAAACGAACACCGGGGAGCTGTTTTTT
CSVELQKTNTGELFF
>-|TRBJ2-1|-|TRBV5-1
TGCGCCAGCAGCTTGGGCGACGGGGATAATGAGCAGTTCTTC
CASSLGDGDNEQFF
>-|TRBJ2-1|TRBD1|TRBV7-7
TGTGCCAGCAGCTTTTCAGGGGGCAATGAGCAGTTCTTC
CASSFSGGNEQFF
>-|TRBJ1-3|-|TRBV5-1
TGCGCCAGCAGCCTAACCCAACTGACACGGGGAGTGGGAAACACCATATATTTT
CASSLTQLTRGVGNTIYF
>-|TRBJ2-3|-|TRBV6-1
TGTGCCAGCAGTCGCCTAGCGACTAGCACAGATACGCAGTATTTT
CASSRLATSTDTQYF
>-|TRBJ1-6|-|TRBV7-9
TGTGCCAGCAGCTTAAGCCTCTACAATTCACCCCTCCACTTT
CASSLSLYNSPLHF
>few|TRBJ2-2|-|TRBV19
TGTGCCAGTAGTAGGGGTCGACCCGAGGAGGCCGGGGAGCTGTTTTTT
CASSRGRPEEAGELFF
>-|TRBJ1-5|-|TRBV2
TGTGCCAGCAGGGACTATAGCAATCAGCCCCAGCATTTT
CASRDYSNQPQHF
>-|TRBJ2-3|-|TRBV6-4
TGTGCCAGCAGTGCGGGGGAGACAGATACGCAGTATTTT
CASSAGETDTQYF
>-|TRBJ2-1|TRBD2|TRBV7-6
TGTGCCAGCAGCCTGGGACTAGCGGGGGAGGGTGAGCAGTTCTTC
CASSLGLAGEGEQFF
>-|TRBJ1-2|-|TRBV25-1
TGTGCCAGCAGTGACTCGACAGGCTTCTATGGCTACACCTTC
CASSDSTGFYGYTF
>once|TRBJ1-5|-|TRBV27
TGTGCCAGCAGTGGGGGGAACGGCAATCAGCCCCAGCATTTT
CASSGGNGNQPQHF
>-|TRBJ1-5|TRBD1|TRBV30
TGTGCCTGGAGTGCCTCGCCCCCCGGGACAGAGAGCAATCAGCCCCAGCATTTT
CAWSASPPGTESNQPQHF
>-|TRBJ2-1|TRBD2|TRBV4-1
TGCGCCAGCAGCCAAAATAGCGGGGGGCTATACAATGAGCAGTTCTTC
CASSQNSGGLYNEQFF
>-|TRBJ2-5|-|TRBV11-2
TGTGCCAGCAGCGAAAGTCAGGAGACCCAGTACTTC
CASSESQETQYF
>-|TRBJ2-7|TRBD1|TRBV3-1/TRBV3-2
TGTGCCAGCAGCCTAAGAGGGACAGGGGTAGACGAGCAGTACTTC
CASSLRGTGVDEQYF
>-|TRBJ2-4|-|TRBV12-5
TGTGCTAGTGGTCCGTTAGTTATAGCCAAAAACATTCAGTACTTC
CASGPLVIAKNIQYF
>-|TRBJ1-1|-|TRBV3-1/TRBV3-2
TGTGCCAGCAGCCAAGATCAGAACACTGAAGCTTTCTTT
CASSQDQNTEAFF
>once|TRBJ2-3|TRBD2|TRBV4-2
TGTGCCAGCAGCCAGGGGACTAGCGATGTAGATACGCAGTATTTT
CASSQGTSDVDTQYF
>once|TRBJ2-3|-|TRBV29-1
TGCAGCGTTGGACTAGGAGGCACAGATACGCAGTATTTT
CSVGLGGTDTQYF
>-|TRBJ1-2|-|TRBV19
TGTGCCAGTACGACAGAACATGGATTCTATGGCTACACCTTC
CASTTEHGFYGYTF
>-|TRBJ1-4|-|TRBV10-3
TGTGCCATCAGTAACGCAGGGGAGGGTGAAAAACTGTTTTTT
CAISNAGEGEKLFF
>-|TRBJ1-1|-|TRBV12-3/TRBV12-4
TGTGCCAGCAGCCTGGTGGTCAGTGAAGCTTTCTTT
CASSLVVSEAFF
>once|TRBJ1-5|-|TRBV7-2
TGTGCCAGCAGCTTAGAGGTACAGCTTAATCAGCCCCAGCATTTT
CASSLEVQLNQPQHF
>-|TRBJ2-5|TRBD1|TRBV5-8
TGTGCCAGCAGCACGGGACAGGGGGCCGAAGAGACCCAGTACTTC
CASSTGQGAEETQYF
>-|TRBJ1-6|-|TRBV14
TGTGCCAGCAGCGGGGCACCAAATTCACCCCTCCACTTT
CASSGAPNSPLHF
>-|TRBJ2-3|TRBD2|TRBV6-4
TGTGCCAGCAGTGAAGGACTAGCGGGGGGAGCTACGCAGTATTTT
CASSEGLAGGATQYF
>few|TRBJ1-3|-|TRBV28
TGTGCCAGCAGCTACAGCGGGGCCATAGGGAACACCATATATTTT
CASSYSGAIGNTIYF
>-|TRBJ2-7|TRBD2|TRBV4-1
TGCGCCAGCAGCCACCAGCGGGAAGAAGTTGCCTACGAGCAGTACTTC
CASSHQREEVAYEQYF
>-|TRBJ1-2|-|TRBV5-1
TGCGCCAGCAGTACAGGCGGCTATGGCTACACCTTC
CASSTGGYGYTF
>-|TRBJ1-1|TRBD1|TRBV6-6
TGTGCCAGCACCCCGGGACAGGGGGCGACTGAAGCTTTCTTT
CASTPGQGATEAFF